The 22 T cell receptor beta chains below all came from one sample that was sequenced in a study of blood T cell repertoires in COVID-19. Produced via immunoSEQ multiplex PCR; TCRdb's table is partial and in-frame only. This table holds about 260,000 clones, roughly four fifths found once. The sequenced sample was PBMCs or T cells enriched from blood (not recorded which). The receptors shown here come from a young man with acute COVID-19.

The chain joins TRBV4-2 to TRBJ1-1; possible D gene TRBD1, 5 bases. Trimming pared 4 bases from V and 1 base from J, leaving 16 bases between. Germline loops: CDR1 LGHNA, CDR2 YNFKEQ. This CDR3 has 16 amino acids. The CDR3 nucleotides read TGTGCCAGCAGCCCCACCGGCGGGAGGGGGAACACTGAAGCTTTCTTT. This gives the protein CASSPTGGRGNTEAFF.

The rearrangement links TRBV3-1 (or the pseudogene TRBV3-2) to TRBJ2-3, with D possibly matching TRBD2 (6 bases). V was clipped by 5 bases and J by 4 bases, with 22 bases between them. The CDR3 has 17 amino acids. The germline V gene encodes CDR1 LGHDT and CDR2 YNNKEL (reference sequence). CDR3 coding DNA: TGTGCCAGCAGCGGGACTCCGAGTCACAAAAGGGCAGATACGCAGTATTTT. Translating it yields CASSGTPSHKRADTQYF.

This clone was detected once. This chain uses TRBV7-2 with TRBJ1-6; D ambiguous. Trimming shortened V by 4 bases and J by 10 bases, and 14 bases separated the two germline ends. CDR3 length equals 14 residues. Germline CDR1 and CDR2: SGHTA and FQGNSA. CDR3 loop: CASSSYREESPLHF. As DNA, the CDR3 is TGTGCCAGCAGCTCATACCGGGAAGAGTCACCCCTCCACTTT.

The chain recombines TRBV12-5 with TRBJ1-1; no definite D call. Germline loops: CDR1 LGHNT, CDR2 FRNRAP. This CDR3 contains 14 residues. Trimming took off 5 bases at V and 13 bases at J, with 23 bases between the two ends. The CDR3 protein is CASGGEGGFSRVFF. DNA for the CDR3: TGTGCTAGTGGTGGGGAAGGAGGTTTCTCCCGTGTTTTCTTT. Drawing the rest from reference TRBV12-5 and TRBJ1-1, the complete variable domain is DARVTQTPRHKVTEMGQEVTMRCQPILGHNTVFWYRQTMMQGLELLAYFRNRAPLDDSGMPKDRFSAEMPDATLATLKIQPSEPRDSAVYFCASGGEGGFSRVFFGQGTRLTVV.

The chain uses TRBV27 and TRBJ1-1; the D gene is possibly TRBD1 (6 bases). V was shortened by 0 bases and J by 5 bases, with 16 bases between the two germline ends. The CDR3 runs to 16 residues. In germline, CDR1 is MNHEY, CDR2 SMNVEV (reference sequence). CDR3 DNA: TGTGCCAGCAGTTTATCAGCGGGGGGCGGGGGGACTGAAGCTTTCTTT. Protein sequence: CASSLSAGGGGTEAFF.

The chain employs TRBV20-1 and TRBJ1-2; unclear D gene. The germline CDR1 and CDR2 sequences are DFQATT and SNEGSKA (reference sequence). V was cut by 3 bases and J by 1 base, with 9 bases left in between. The CDR3 runs to 13 residues. CDR3 protein: CSASALFNYGYTF. The CDR3 nucleotides read TGCAGTGCTAGTGCCTTATTTAACTATGGCTACACCTTC.

The chain has TRBV25-1 and TRBJ1-4, with 9 bases identical to TRBD1. Trimming removed 4 bases from V and 5 bases from J; junction bases left unmatched: 5. CDR1 and CDR2 from the germline V gene are MGHDK and SYGVNS. The CDR3 is 15 residues long. CDR3 region: CASSVETGGNEKLFF. The CDR3 region has the DNA TGTGCCAGCAGTGTCGAGACAGGGGGGAATGAAAAACTGTTTTTT.

The rearrangement uses TRBV6-5 and TRBJ2-2, with 8 bases aligning to TRBD1. This CDR3 has 14 amino acids. Trimming at V came to 8 bases and at J to 6 bases, leaving 8 bases not matched to a gene. In germline, CDR1 is MNHEY, CDR2 SVGAGI. The CDR3 loop reads CASFRGPKAGELFF. In nucleotides, the CDR3 is TGTGCCAGCTTCAGGGGGCCGAAGGCCGGGGAGCTGTTTTTT.

This chain connects TRBV5-1 to TRBJ1-1; D might be TRBD1 (6 bases). The germline V gene has CDR1 SGHRS and CDR2 YFSETQ. The V end was cut by 5 bases, the J end by 1 base, with 15 bases between. The CDR3 has 15 amino acids. The CDR3 region has the DNA TGCGCCAGCAGAAGAAGACAGGCCTCGAACACTGAAGCTTTCTTT. Translated, it gives CASRRRQASNTEAFF.

The V gene is TRBV9, the J gene TRBJ2-1; the match to TRBD2 covers 7 bases. This CDR3 region has 17 residues. Germline V gene data show CDR1 as SGDLS and CDR2 as YYNGEE. With 0 bases clipped from V and 0 bases from J, the junction kept 6 bases outside the gene matches. Here the CDR3 DNA reads TGTGCCAGCAGCGTAGATCCTAGCGGAAGCTCCTACAATGAGCAGTTCTTC. This codes for CASSVDPSGSSYNEQFF.

The rearrangement links TRBV4-2 to TRBJ1-3, with D possibly TRBD1 on 6 matching bases. From germline, CDR1 is LGHNA and CDR2 YNFKEQ. The CDR3 is made up of 18 amino acids. Trimming shortened V by 4 bases and J by 0 bases, and 19 bases separated the two germline ends. The chain's CDR3 is CASSPFWDTQYSGNTIYF. The CDR3 coding sequence is TGTGCCAGCAGCCCTTTTTGGGACACACAATACTCTGGAAACACCATATATTTT.

This sequence joins TRBV5-1 and TRBJ1-6; maybe TRBD1 (5 bases). V lost 4 bases to trimming and J lost 5 bases, with 10 bases between them. Germline V gene sequence: CDR1 SGHRS, CDR2 YFSETQ. The CDR3 totals 14 residues. The CDR3 protein is CASSTGQNNSPLHF. The CDR3 nucleotides read TGCGCCAGCAGCACCGGACAAAATAATTCACCCCTCCACTTT.

The chain is built from TRBV28 and TRBJ1-1; D might be TRBD1 (5 bases). Germline lookup yields CDR1 MDHEN and CDR2 SYDVKM. V was pared by 3 bases and J by 4 bases, with 9 bases between. The CDR3 covers 13 residues. CDR3 coding DNA: TGTGCCAGCAGTTTCCAGGGAGGCACTGAAGCTTTCTTT. Protein: CASSFQGGTEAFF.

The chain uses TRBV30 and TRBJ1-2; D gene uncertain. The V end was cut by 0 bases, the J end by 5 bases, with 7 bases between. The CDR3 covers 12 residues. Germline V lookup: CDR1 GTSNPN, CDR2 SVGIG (reference sequence). CDR3: CAWSVLGYGYTF. The CDR3, as DNA: TGTGCCTGGAGTGTACTAGGGTATGGCTACACCTTC.

J is TRBJ1-5 and V is TRBV3-1 (or the pseudogene TRBV3-2); 8 bases line up with TRBD1. CDR3 length equals 14 residues. The V gene end was trimmed by 0 bases and the J gene end by 7 bases; junction bases not matched to a gene: 2. The germline gives CDR1 LGHDT, CDR2 YNNKEL (reference sequence). The CDR3 sequence: CASSQDAGGQPQHF. In DNA form, the CDR3 reads TGTGCCAGCAGCCAAGATGCAGGGGGCCAGCCCCAGCATTTT.

V usage is TRBV19 and J usage is TRBJ1-6; TRBD1 matches at 10 bases. J gave up 10 bases and V 7 bases, and 16 bases lay outside the gene matches. The CDR3 sequence is 17 residues long. The germline gives CDR1 LNHDA, CDR2 SQIVND (reference sequence). The CDR3 DNA is TGTGCCAGTACCCCGCGGCAGGACAGGGGGAATGGATCACCCCTCCACTTT. Protein product: CASTPRQDRGNGSPLHF.

The rearrangement uses TRBV29-1 and TRBJ2-4; 9 bases fit TRBD1. From germline, CDR1 is SQVTM and CDR2 ANQGSEA. This CDR3 comprises 14 residues. V lost 6 bases to trimming and J lost 3 bases; unmatched junction nucleotides: 6. The CDR3 here is CSVVETGGKNIQYF. The CDR3 region has the DNA TGCAGCGTAGTAGAGACAGGGGGCAAAAACATTCAGTACTTC.

This clone was seen only a few times. This rearrangement joins TRBV4-2 to TRBJ2-1; 9 bases fit TRBD2. Germline values: CDR1 LGHNA, CDR2 YNFKEQ. The CDR3 totals 16 residues. Unmatched junction bases numbered 11, after V lost 4 bases and J lost 7 bases. This CDR3 reads CASSPDDGGGANEQFF. The CDR3 DNA reads TGTGCCAGCAGCCCCGATGACGGCGGGGGGGCGAATGAGCAGTTCTTC.

The V and J genes are TRBV29-1 and TRBJ2-5; no reliable D call. V was pared by 7 bases and J by 1 base, with 7 bases between. The CDR3 covers 11 residues. Germline V CDR1 and CDR2: SQVTM, ANQGSEA. The CDR3 is CSGALQETQYF. Here the CDR3 DNA reads TGCAGCGGGGCGCTCCAAGAGACCCAGTACTTC.

This clone was recorded only once. The chain combines TRBV13 with TRBJ2-2, with TRBD1 identical over 12 bases. The ends lost 0 bases at V and 6 bases at J; junction bases unmatched: 8. From germline, CDR1 is PRHDT and CDR2 FYEKMQ (reference sequence). This CDR3 region has 18 residues. The CDR3 DNA reads as TGTGCCAGCAGCTTAGGAGAATCCGGGACAGGGGGCTCCGGGGAGCTGTTTTTT. Translation: CASSLGESGTGGSGELFF.

The chain joins TRBV12-2 to TRBJ2-3; TRBD2 reflects the table's D call only, with no check against the DNA. TRBV12-2 is a pseudogene. This CDR3 is 15 amino acids long. The CDR3 loop reads CASRPDGRGTDTQYF. The DNA of the CDR3 is TGTGCAAGTCGCCCCGACGGGAGAGGCACAGATACGCAGTATTTT.

This clone showed up just a few times. CDR3 in DNA: TGTGCCAGCAGCCCCGGGACTAGCGGGTACCAAGAGACCCAGTACTTC. It encodes CASSPGTSGYQETQYF. The J gene is TRBJ2-5, the V gene TRBV7-2; 12 bases are shared with TRBD2. The CDR3 covers 16 residues. The ends lost 5 bases at V and 0 bases at J; junction bases unmatched: 4. Germline V gene data show CDR1 as SGHTA and CDR2 as FQGNSA. Complete variable domain (other parts from reference TRBV7-2 and TRBJ2-5): GAGVSQSPSNKVTEKGKDVELRCDPISGHTALYWYRQSLGQGLEFLIYFQGNSAPDKSGLPSDRFSAERTGGSVSTLTIQRTQQEDSAVYLCASSPGTSGYQETQYFGPGTRLLVL.